This TCR beta chain appears in the sequencing data of a study of T cells in Graves' hyperthyroidism and ophthalmopathy. Study at large: Peripheral blood was drawn at first diagnosis, prior to all treatment. Notes on the study in general: Also found in blood were most expanded thyroid clonotypes above 0.001.

Worth noting for this clonotype: The antigen is not known.

From RNA transcripts, TCR beta CDR3 regions were amplified. HTBI primers were employed in a first-round RT-PCR of the TCR CDR3. TCRdb re-called the multiplex PCR reads with MiXCR, one entry per CDR3 protein. The table shows under 400,000 distinct CDR3 sequences, with approximately 15% occurring only once. Patients aged 18 to 65 with hyperthyroidism were newly diagnosed, with duration under 2 months. Each diagnosis was grounded in clinical symptoms, serum thyroxine and TRAb, thyroid ultrasound, and orbital computed tomography. The sequence came from a man in his thirties or forties with Graves' hyperthyroidism. The specimen was blood.

The CDR3 sequence: CASSYSQIYNEQFF. CDR3 bases: TGTGCCAGCAGTTACTCACAGATTTACAATGAGCAGTTCTTC. The genes are TRBV6-5 and TRBJ2-1; D not certain. Trimming removed 0 bases from V and 4 bases from J, with 7 bases in between. The germline V gene has CDR1 MNHEY and CDR2 SVGAGI. The CDR3 contains 14 residues.